This T cell receptor (beta chain) is drawn from a study of T cells expressing NK-cell markers (dated by TCRdb to 2020 to 2021). About the investigation overall: Eight or nine donors provided sorted CD3+CD56+NKG2C+, CD3+CD56+NKG2C- and CD3+CD56-NKG2C+ T-cell subsets, whose TCR beta-chain repertoires were profiled. Among the eight sequenced donors, only one was HCMV-seronegative, while the other seven were HCMV-seropositive. The study sequenced eight donors, all healthy volunteers chosen at random: three men and five women. The libraries were sequenced on Illumina HiSeq 2000/2500, MiSeq or NextSeq, producing 2 x 150 bp reads.

Instrument on record: Illumina HiSeq 2000. 5'RACE template switching, by which a universal primer site and unique molecular identifiers were added, was used to make TCR beta cDNA libraries. cDNA synthesis was primed from the TCR beta constant segment and was followed by two successive PCR amplification steps. The authors' analysis ran thus. MIGEC was used to demultiplex reads and group reads by UMI, and MiTCR was used to assemble and quantify clonotypes. To exclude erroneous sequences, only TCR cDNA sequences supported by at least two reads were retained. The tcR package was used for downstream repertoire analysis, and clonotypes were matched across fractions by CDR3 nucleotide sequence plus V segment. VDJmatch was used to annotate antigen specificity against VDJdb, with one amino acid substitution allowed in CDR3. TCRdb reanalyzed the reads, keeping one entry per CDR3 protein sequence and omitting DNA. The V and J calls were not made by the authors but by TCRdb's processing. This sample's table lists 300,000 to 500,000 distinct CDR3 sequences. The ten largest clones add up to approximately 12% of the sample.

Results and caveats for the whole study, not just this receptor: Those dominant clonotypes were again the most abundant among CD3+CD56-NKG2C+ cells in a handful of donors, at roughly 28.3-65%. Whether the expanded NKG2C-expressing T cell clones were specific for HCMV antigens remained unclear. For about 6 donors, the dominant CD3+CD56+NKG2C+ clonotypes were among the top 10 CD8+ clonotypes and accounted for about 1.0-7.5% of CD8+ T cells.

Points on this clonotype: What this receptor recognizes is not known.

HCMV-specific IgG was detected in serum with a commercial ELISA kit to determine HCMV serostatus. Ficoll density gradient centrifugation was used to isolate peripheral blood mononuclear cells from blood. The CDR3 runs 14 residues from the cysteine to the phenylalanine. A DNA sequence was not provided. The source of this sequence is a woman aged 45-60 years in good health. Donor details come from another sample of the same person, matched by shared clones. The chain was built from TRBV12-3 or TRBV12-4 and TRBJ1-6; without DNA, the TCRdb call of TRBD1 cannot be checked. Source material: blood T cells: a sorted CD56 or NKG2C T cell subset, CD4+ or CD8+ T cells, or bulk PBMC T cells (not recorded which). The CDR3 protein is CASSPTGTSSPLHF.